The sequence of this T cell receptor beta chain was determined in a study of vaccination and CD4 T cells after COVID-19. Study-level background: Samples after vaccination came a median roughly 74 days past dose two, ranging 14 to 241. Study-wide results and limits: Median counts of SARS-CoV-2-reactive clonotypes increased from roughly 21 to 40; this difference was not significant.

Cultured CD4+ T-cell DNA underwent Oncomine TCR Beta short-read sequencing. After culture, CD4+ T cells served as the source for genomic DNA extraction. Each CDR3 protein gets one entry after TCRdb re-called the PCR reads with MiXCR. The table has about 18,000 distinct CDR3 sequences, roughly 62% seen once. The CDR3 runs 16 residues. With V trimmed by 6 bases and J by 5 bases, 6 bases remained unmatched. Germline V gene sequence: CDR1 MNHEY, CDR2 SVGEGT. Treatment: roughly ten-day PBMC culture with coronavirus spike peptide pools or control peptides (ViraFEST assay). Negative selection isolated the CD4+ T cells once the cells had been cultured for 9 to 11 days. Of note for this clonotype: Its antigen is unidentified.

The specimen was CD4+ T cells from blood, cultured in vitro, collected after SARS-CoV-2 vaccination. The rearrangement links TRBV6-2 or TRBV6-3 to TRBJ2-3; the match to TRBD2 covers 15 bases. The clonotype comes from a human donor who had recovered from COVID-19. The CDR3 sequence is CASSSGTSGRKDTQYF. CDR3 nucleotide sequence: TGTGCCAGCAGCAGCGGGACTAGCGGGAGGAAAGATACGCAGTATTTT.